The source of this T cell receptor (beta chain) is a study of T cells in Graves' hyperthyroidism and ophthalmopathy. General study results and limits: The model foresaw ophthalmopathy a median around 6.4 months prior to onset. Most thyroid-expanded clonotypes above 0.001 were also found in blood.

Concerning this clonotype itself: Its antigen remains unknown.

The CDR3 extends over 19 amino acids. Germline assignment: CDR1 MNHEY and CDR2 SMNVEV (reference sequence). Trimming removed 4 bases from V and 0 bases from J; junction bases left unmatched: 15. About 10 ml fresh peripheral blood yielded the PBMCs. Amplified TCR beta CDR3 regions derived from RNA transcripts. HTBI primers were the set used in a first-round RT-PCR of the TCR CDR3. MiXCR, applied by TCRdb to the multiplex PCR reads, yields one record per CDR3 protein. The sample lists approximately 530,000 distinct CDR3 sequences; just under 20% were seen once. Sequences were obtained from blood. The TCR sequence derives from a man aged 35 to 55 with Graves' ophthalmopathy. The rearrangement uses TRBV27 and TRBJ2-3, with TRBD2 matching over 8 bases. In DNA form, the CDR3 reads TGTGCCAGCAGTTACGCCTCTAGCCAAGAGCGGGAGAGCACAGATACGCAGTATTTT. Translated: CASSYASSQERESTDTQYF.